These 32 T cell receptor beta chains originate from one sample sequenced in a study of T-cell reconstitution after alpha-beta-depleted transplantation in children. Using unique molecular identifiers, the investigators prepared the TCRbeta library. TCRdb used MiXCR to reprocess the PCR reads, holding one entry per CDR3 protein. The sample includes around 370,000 distinct CDR3 sequences, under 13% of them seen just once. The sample here was PBMCs from the stem cell graft donor, taken from the stem cell graft. All receptors come from a human donor who donated a stem cell graft to a child with acute lymphoblastic leukemia.

This clonotype was recorded a few times. This chain links TRBV16 with TRBJ1-4; D possibly corresponds to TRBD1 (6 bases). The germline V and J ends were trimmed by 4 bases and 7 bases, with 16 bases remaining between them. CDR1 and CDR2 (germline): KGHSY, FQNENV. The CDR3 contains 15 residues. CDR3 nucleotides: TGTGCCAGCAGCCTAAATCCGGGGGCCGGTGAAAAACTGTTTTTT. Amino acids: CASSLNPGAGEKLFF.

The table lists this clonotype with a few counts. The chain has TRBV4-3 and TRBJ2-4, with 14 positions matching TRBD2. The ends lost 0 bases at V and 1 base at J; junction bases unmatched: 8. The CDR3 extends over 20 amino acids. Per the germline V gene, CDR1 is LGHNA and CDR2 is YSLEER. The CDR3: CASSQEGAGTSGSAKNIQYF. The CDR3 region has the DNA TGCGCCAGCAGCCAAGAGGGGGCCGGGACTAGCGGGAGTGCCAAAAACATTCAGTACTTC.

This clonotype was observed many times. The rearrangement links TRBV12-3 or TRBV12-4 to TRBJ1-2, with D possibly being TRBD1 (6 bases). V was trimmed by 6 bases and J by 7 bases, leaving 21 bases between them. The CDR3 is 15 residues long. CDR3 region: CASSSGTNVRAGYTF. The DNA for the CDR3 is TGTGCCAGCAGCTCCGGGACAAACGTAAGGGCTGGCTACACCTTC.

This chain connects TRBV10-2 to TRBJ2-1; TRBD1 matches at 7 bases. This CDR3 contains 18 residues. After removal of 3 bases from V and 2 bases from J, the junction contained 13 bases not matched to a gene. CDR1 and CDR2 (germline): WSHSY, SAAADI. DNA for the CDR3: TGCGCCAGCAGTGACCACAGGGGCTCATTAGGTGCCTACAATGAGCAGTTCTTC. Amino acid sequence: CASSDHRGSLGAYNEQFF.

This clonotype occurred many times. This rearrangement joins TRBV21-1 to TRBJ2-1; whether TRBD2, the table's D call, matches the DNA was not checked. TRBV21-1 is assigned pseudogene status. The CDR3 loop spans 13 amino acids. The CDR3 protein is CASSKGGQHEQFF. As DNA, the CDR3 is TGTGCCAGCAGCAAAGGAGGGCAGCATGAGCAGTTCTTC.

This clonotype showed up just a few times. CDR3 coding DNA: TGTGCCAGCAGCCCATACAGGGTTCCTGGCTACACCTTC. Protein product: CASSPYRVPGYTF. This chain uses TRBV11-2 with TRBJ1-2; weak D call: TRBD1 (6 bases). This CDR3 comprises 13 residues. The V end lost 5 bases, the J end lost 7 bases, and 14 bases lay between the germline ends. CDR1 is SGHAT, CDR2 FQNNGV, per germline. The full variable domain, in which reference TRBV11-2 and TRBJ1-2 provide the parts outside the CDR3, is EAGVAQSPRYKIIEKRQSVAFWCNPISGHATLYWYQQILGQGPKLLIQFQNNGVVDDSQLPKDRFSAERLKGVDSTLKIQPAKLEDSAVYLCASSPYRVPGYTFGSGTRLTVV.

This clonotype was counted a few times. The gene calls are TRBV6-2 or TRBV6-3 and TRBJ2-1, with 9 positions matching TRBD2. Per germline, CDR1 MNHEY and CDR2 SVGEGT. CDR3 length equals 15 residues. The junction had 4 bases not matched to a gene; V was cut back by 5 bases and J by 2 bases. The CDR3 DNA follows: TGTGCCAGCAGTCTAAGCGGGAGGACCTACAATGAGCAGTTCTTC. This codes for CASSLSGRTYNEQFF.

The gene calls are TRBV28 and TRBJ1-2; D not certain. The V end was cut by 5 bases, the J end by 7 bases, with 23 bases between. Germline CDR1 MDHEN, CDR2 SYDVKM. This CDR3 has 16 residues. In DNA, the CDR3 is TGTGCCAGCAGTGCACGTTCGTCCGGGCCCGTGGGTGGCTACACCTTC. This gives the protein CASSARSSGPVGGYTF.

J is TRBJ2-1 and V is TRBV9; 9 nucleotides align to TRBD2. This CDR3 region has 14 residues. The germline V gene encodes CDR1 SGDLS and CDR2 YYNGEE. The trim removed 0 bases at V and 9 bases at J, leaving 4 bases unmatched. CDR3: CASSVGGRASEQFF. The CDR3 DNA sequence: TGTGCCAGCAGCGTAGGCGGGAGGGCCAGTGAGCAGTTCTTC.

The genes are TRBV12-3 or TRBV12-4 and TRBJ2-3; D call uncertain. V lost 6 bases and J 1 base, leaving 8 bases between the germline ends. CDR3 length: 13 amino acids. Here the CDR3 reads CASRKVGTDTQYF. CDR3 nucleotide sequence: TGTGCCAGCAGAAAGGTGGGCACAGATACGCAGTATTTT.

This clonotype was found many times. CDR3 sequence reads: CSVETTGEAYNEQFF. As DNA, the CDR3 is TGCAGCGTTGAAACGACAGGAGAGGCATACAATGAGCAGTTCTTC. This chain links TRBV29-1 with TRBJ2-1, with D perhaps TRBD1 (6 bases). V was cut by 2 bases and J by 4 bases, with 15 bases left in between. CDR3 length equals 15 residues. CDR1 and CDR2 from the germline V gene are SQVTM and ANQGSEA.

This clonotype appeared a few times. V is TRBV6-2 or TRBV6-3 and J is TRBJ2-1; D remains ambiguous. The CDR3 has 11 residues. V was shortened by 9 bases and J by 7 bases, with 10 bases between the two germline ends. The germline gives CDR1 MNHEY, CDR2 SVGEGT. The CDR3, as DNA: TGTGCCAGTCAAGACCCAAATGAGCAGTTCTTC. Protein: CASQDPNEQFF.

This clonotype was counted ten times or more. The chain has TRBV28 and TRBJ2-7; D is perhaps TRBD1 (7 bases). This CDR3 contains 15 residues. The V and J ends lost 5 bases and 5 bases respectively, with 19 bases between them. The germline V gene has CDR1 MDHEN and CDR2 SYDVKM. The CDR3 sequence is CASSVLRGVDDEQYF. CDR3 in DNA: TGTGCCAGCAGTGTCCTCAGGGGGGTGGACGACGAGCAGTACTTC. The full variable domain, with the rest looked up from reference TRBV28 and TRBJ2-7, is DVKVTQSSRYLVKRTGEKVFLECVQDMDHENMFWYRQDPGLGLRLIYFSYDVKMKEKGDIPEGYSVSREKKERFSLILESASTNQTSMYLCASSVLRGVDDEQYFGPGTRLTVT.

The chain carries TRBV15 and TRBJ1-1; unclear D gene. The CDR3 spans 14 residues. Germline CDR1 is LNHNV and CDR2 is YYDKDF (reference sequence). Trimming removed 0 bases at V and 1 base at J, with 6 bases between. CDR3: CATSRDYENTEAFF. CDR3 bases: TGTGCCACCAGCAGAGATTACGAGAACACTGAAGCTTTCTTT.

This clonotype has a handful of counts. The chain links TRBV3-1 to TRBJ1-4, with D possibly TRBD1 on 5 matching bases. V dropped 0 bases and J dropped 4 bases, with 27 bases sitting between them. The length of the CDR3 is 21 residues. The germline V gene encodes CDR1 LGHDT and CDR2 YNNKEL (reference sequence). The CDR3 is CASSQDLIQGEGDRNNEKLFF. The CDR3 coding sequence is TGTGCCAGCAGCCAAGATCTGATCCAGGGAGAGGGTGACCGGAATAATGAAAAACTGTTTTTT.

The genes are TRBV7-9 and TRBJ1-2, with D perhaps matching TRBD1 (5 bases). Germline CDR1 is SEHNR and CDR2 is FQNEAQ (reference sequence). The ends were cut back, 5 bases at V and 5 bases at J, with 18 bases in the middle. The CDR3 contains 15 residues. The CDR3 DNA reads as TGTGCCAGCAGCACACCCCAGGGTTATTTGTATGGCTACACCTTC. Translating gives CASSTPQGYLYGYTF.

V usage is TRBV5-1 and J usage is TRBJ2-1, with 8 bases lining up with TRBD2. Germline loops: CDR1 SGHRS, CDR2 YFSETQ. The CDR3 has 13 amino acids. J lost 8 bases, V lost 4 bases, and 5 bases had no gene match. The CDR3: CASSPGGWHEQFF. DNA for the CDR3: TGCGCCAGCAGCCCGGGAGGGTGGCATGAGCAGTTCTTC.

This chain uses TRBV7-2 with TRBJ2-7, with a weak D call TRBD1 (7 bases). Germline values: CDR1 SGHTA, CDR2 FQGNSA. V was cut by 1 base and J by 0 bases, with 13 bases left in between. This CDR3 is built from 16 residues. CDR3 region: CASSLVGRGDSYEQYF. DNA for the CDR3: TGTGCCAGCAGCTTAGTAGGCAGGGGGGACTCCTACGAGCAGTACTTC. Combining the CDR3 with reference TRBV7-2 and TRBJ2-7 gives the whole variable domain GAGVSQSPSNKVTEKGKDVELRCDPISGHTALYWYRQSLGQGLEFLIYFQGNSAPDKSGLPSDRFSAERTGGSVSTLTIQRTQQEDSAVYLCASSLVGRGDSYEQYFGPGTRLTVT.

Concerning this clonotype itself: A single base separates this from a much larger clone, so it may be a read error. The CDR3 does not end in the conserved phenylalanine or tryptophan, so this is likely a read error. This chain connects TRBV5-1 to TRBJ1-2; 8 positions agree with TRBD1. Losses at the gene ends were 3 bases for V and 0 bases for J; bases not matched to a gene: 4. Per the germline V gene, CDR1 is SGHRS and CDR2 is YFSETQ. CDR3 length: 15 amino acids. The CDR3 DNA reads as TGCGCCAGCAGCTCTCTGACAGGGGCTAACTATGGCTACACCTTG. It translates to CASSSLTGANYGYTL.

Only a few counts were recorded for this clonotype. This chain joins TRBV7-2 and TRBJ2-1; perhaps TRBD2 as D (6 bases). Germline loops: CDR1 SGHTA, CDR2 FQGNSA. The CDR3 length is 13 residues. Trimming shortened V by 1 base and J by 6 bases, and 7 bases separated the two germline ends. The CDR3, as DNA: TGTGCCAGCAGCTTAGTAGCGGCCAATGAGCAGTTCTTC. This gives the protein CASSLVAANEQFF.

The rearrangement uses TRBV14 and TRBJ2-1; the D is unclear. CDR1 is SGHDN and CDR2 is FVKESK in the germline V gene. The CDR3 is made up of 13 amino acids. V gave up 4 bases and J gave up 5 bases, with 9 bases separating them. The CDR3 here is CASSPAPHNEQFF. The CDR3 DNA reads TGTGCCAGCAGCCCGGCTCCCCACAATGAGCAGTTCTTC.

At least ten counts were recorded for this clonotype. The rearrangement uses TRBV27 and TRBJ1-5, with D unclear. CDR3 length: 14 amino acids. V was pared by 6 bases and J by 2 bases, with 11 bases between. Germline V gene data show CDR1 as MNHEY and CDR2 as SMNVEV (reference sequence). The CDR3 DNA reads TGTGCCAGCAGCTACGGATACGGCAATCAGCCCCAGCATTTT. This gives the protein CASSYGYGNQPQHF.

This clonotype has more than one count but fewer than ten. The rearrangement uses TRBV9 and TRBJ2-5, with TRBD2 matching over 8 bases. This CDR3 has 15 amino acids. In germline, CDR1 is SGDLS, CDR2 YYNGEE. Unmatched junction bases numbered 5, after V lost 0 bases and J lost 4 bases. CDR3 coding DNA: TGTGCCAGCAGCGTAGCCCCCCTAGCGGGAGAGACCCAGTACTTC. It yields the protein CASSVAPLAGETQYF.

This clonotype was detected only a few times. CDR3 coding DNA: TGCGCCAGTAAGCGGAACTGGGGGCCAGATACGCAGTATTTT. Its translation: CASKRNWGPDTQYF. The J gene is TRBJ2-3, the V gene TRBV5-1; a weak D match, TRBD1 (6 bases). The CDR3 spans 14 residues. Trimming removed 8 bases from V and 4 bases from J, with 17 bases in between. Germline V gene sequence: CDR1 SGHRS, CDR2 YFSETQ.

The chain couples TRBV7-3 to TRBJ2-2; TRBD1 matches 7 bases. CDR3 size: 15 residues. Germline CDR1 and CDR2: SGHTA and FQGTGA. Trimming cost V 5 bases and J 6 bases; bases outside gene matches: 9. As DNA, the CDR3 is TGTGCCAGCAGCCCTAACAGGGGCCCATCCGGGGAGCTGTTTTTT. This gives the protein CASSPNRGPSGELFF.

V and J are TRBV5-1 and TRBJ1-5; D is undetermined. CDR3 length: 15 residues. In germline, CDR1 is SGHRS, CDR2 YFSETQ. Trimming cost V 4 bases and J 3 bases, with 14 bases left between them. The CDR3 DNA reads as TGCGCCAGCAGCCCTAGTAGAGGCCCCAATCAGCCCCAGCATTTT. It is translated as CASSPSRGPNQPQHF.

This clonotype was observed at least ten times. The chain links TRBV12-3 or TRBV12-4 to TRBJ2-7, with no clear D. V was clipped by 1 base and J by 1 base, with 11 bases between them. This CDR3 has 15 residues. The CDR3 DNA reads TGTGCCAGCAGTTTAGGGCACGGGCCTTCCTACGAGCAGTACTTC. Its translation is CASSLGHGPSYEQYF.

The chain carries TRBV11-1 and TRBJ2-1, with D possibly being TRBD2 (5 bases). V lost 5 bases to trimming and J lost 2 bases, with 19 bases between them. CDR3 length: 17 amino acids. Per germline, CDR1 SGHAT and CDR2 FQDESV (reference sequence). CDR3 region: CASSPGSSSITYNEQFF. The CDR3 nucleotides read TGTGCCAGCAGCCCCGGGTCTAGCTCAATTACCTACAATGAGCAGTTCTTC.

V usage is TRBV4-1 and J usage is TRBJ2-1; TRBD2 matches at 7 bases. With V trimmed by 2 bases and J by 3 bases, 4 bases remained unmatched. The CDR3 spans 15 residues. Germline CDR1 and CDR2: MGHRA and YSYEKL. DNA for the CDR3: TGCGCCAGCAGCCAAAAAGCGGGGAGCTACAATGAGCAGTTCTTC. Protein sequence: CASSQKAGSYNEQFF.

The V call is TRBV12-3 or TRBV12-4, the J call TRBJ2-7, with a weak D call TRBD1 (6 bases). CDR3 length: 15 amino acids. With 6 bases removed from V and 3 bases from J, the gap between germline ends came to 18 bases. The CDR3 spells CASRRSRRGGYEQYF. The CDR3 bases are TGTGCCAGCAGACGATCAAGAAGAGGGGGCTACGAGCAGTACTTC.

The gene calls are TRBV20-1 and TRBJ2-7; D unresolved. This CDR3 has 12 residues. Trimming shortened V by 8 bases and J by 6 bases, and 17 bases separated the two germline ends. From germline, CDR1 is DFQATT and CDR2 SNEGSKA (reference sequence). CDR3 sequence (DNA): TGCAGTCCGAGTATATCCCGTAGCGAGCAGTACTTC. This codes for CSPSISRSEQYF.

This chain uses TRBV11-1 with TRBJ2-1; TRBD2 is a possible D gene (7 bases). V was shortened by 4 bases and J by 5 bases, with 18 bases between the two germline ends. The CDR3 has 16 amino acids. Germline CDR1 and CDR2: SGHAT and FQDESV (reference sequence). CDR3 sequence reads: CASSSRTDGGHNEQFF. The DNA of the CDR3 is TGTGCCAGCAGCTCAAGGACGGACGGGGGGCACAATGAGCAGTTCTTC. Variable domain in full (rest from reference TRBV11-1 and TRBJ2-1): EAEVAQSPRYKITEKSQAVAFWCDPISGHATLYWYRQILGQGPELLVQFQDESVVDDSQLPKDRFSAERLKGVDSTLKIQPAELGDSAMYLCASSSRTDGGHNEQFFGPGTRLTVL.